These 20 T cell receptor beta chains came from one sample sequenced in a study of T cells in Graves' hyperthyroidism and ophthalmopathy. Amplification yielded TCR beta CDR3 regions, with RNA transcripts as the source. Carried out on the TCR CDR3, a first-round RT-PCR used the HTBI primer set. TCRdb passed the multiplex PCR reads through MiXCR, listing each CDR3 protein once. This sample has 650,000 to 750,000 distinct CDR3 sequences; 11% to 15% occur once, and the top ten carry more than 8.5%. The specimen sequenced was blood. These receptor sequences come from a woman younger than 35 with Graves' hyperthyroidism.

The chain couples TRBV18 to TRBJ1-4; no firm D call. V lost 0 bases to trimming and J lost 5 bases, with 16 bases between them. The V gene's germline CDR1 is KGHSH and CDR2 LQKENI. CDR3 length equals 17 residues. DNA of the CDR3: TGTGCCAGCTCACCACCAGTGGCAGCTATCGAGAATGAAAAACTGTTTTTT. Its protein product is CASSPPVAAIENEKLFF. The full variable domain, in which reference TRBV18 and TRBJ1-4 provide the parts outside the CDR3, is NAGVMQNPRHLVRRRGQEARLRCSPMKGHSHVYWYRQLPEEGLKFMVYLQKENIIDESGMPKERFSAEFPKEGPSILRIQQVVRGDSAAYFCASSPPVAAIENEKLFFGSGTQLSVL.

This clonotype appeared many times. The chain has TRBV6-1 and TRBJ1-1; D not resolved. Germline CDR1 and CDR2: MNHNS and SASEGT. The V and J ends lost 4 bases and 4 bases respectively, with 10 bases between them. This CDR3 comprises 13 residues. CDR3 DNA sequence: TGTGCCAGCAGTGTAGCCAGTAGCACTGAAGCTTTCTTT. This codes for CASSVASSTEAFF.

The genes are TRBV6-2 or TRBV6-3 and TRBJ2-1, with 9 bases aligning to TRBD2. The CDR3 sequence is 16 residues long. The germline CDR1 and CDR2 sequences are MNHEY and SVGEGT. The J segment lost 10 bases and the V segment lost 7 bases, leaving 17 bases of the junction unmatched. DNA for the CDR3: TGTGCCAGCACCCACCCGGCTAGCGGGGACCCAGCCGAGCAGTTCTTC. Translated, it gives CASTHPASGDPAEQFF.

This clonotype has a count of ten or more. The gene calls are TRBV7-9 and TRBJ2-1; 7 nucleotides match TRBD2. CDR3 length: 16 amino acids. V gave up 6 bases and J gave up 4 bases; unmatched junction bases: 12. Germline CDR1 and CDR2: SEHNR and FQNEAQ (reference sequence). This CDR3 is CASSPPGGGLYNEQFF. In nucleotides, the CDR3 is TGTGCCAGCAGTCCCCCGGGGGGTGGACTTTACAATGAGCAGTTCTTC.

The V and J genes are TRBV14 and TRBJ1-1; D is possibly TRBD1 (5 bases). Germline CDR1 is SGHDN and CDR2 is FVKESK. The V end lost 8 bases, the J end lost 4 bases, and 14 bases lay between the germline ends. This CDR3 has 13 amino acids. The CDR3 region is CASGRSRGTEAFF. The DNA of the CDR3 is TGTGCCAGCGGACGATCAAGGGGCACTGAAGCTTTCTTT.

This clonotype has just a few counts. The CDR3: CASSWGTSSNEQFF. The CDR3 nucleotides are TGTGCCAGCAGTTGGGGAACTAGTTCTAATGAGCAGTTCTTC. The V gene is TRBV12-3 or TRBV12-4, the J gene TRBJ2-1; the D gene is possibly TRBD2 (5 bases). The CDR3 runs 14 residues. Trimming took off 4 bases at V and 7 bases at J, with 14 bases between the two ends.

This chain joins TRBV14 and TRBJ2-1, with D possibly matching TRBD1 (6 bases). V was pared by 1 base and J by 0 bases, with 10 bases between. Germline V gene lookup returns CDR1 SGHDN and CDR2 FVKESK. The CDR3 totals 16 residues. As DNA, the CDR3 is TGTGCCAGCAGCCAAGGACCCAGGGGCTCCTACAATGAGCAGTTCTTC. Residues: CASSQGPRGSYNEQFF. The variable domain in full, with the rest retrieved from reference TRBV14 and TRBJ2-1, is EAGVTQFPSHSVIEKGQTVTLRCDPISGHDNLYWYRRVMGKEIKFLLHFVKESKQDESGMPNNRFLAERTGGTYSTLKVQPAELEDSGVYFCASSQGPRGSYNEQFFGPGTRLTVL.

This clonotype has ten or more counts. This sequence joins TRBV2 and TRBJ1-1; 7 nucleotides agree with TRBD1. From germline, CDR1 is SNHLY and CDR2 FYNNEI. The CDR3 has 16 amino acids. V gave up 2 bases and J gave up 0 bases; unmatched junction bases: 6. Here the CDR3 reads CASSEWTGNMNTEAFF. The CDR3 nucleotides read TGTGCCAGCAGTGAATGGACAGGTAATATGAACACTGAAGCTTTCTTT.

The chain carries TRBV7-9 and TRBJ2-3; 7 nucleotides line up with TRBD1. CDR3 length equals 18 residues. The V gene end was trimmed by 4 bases and the J gene end by 0 bases; junction bases not matched to a gene: 13. Germline V gene sequence: CDR1 SEHNR, CDR2 FQNEAQ (reference sequence). The CDR3 coding sequence is TGTGCCAGCAGCTCACCGAGACAGGGATACTCTAGCACAGATACGCAGTATTTT. Translation: CASSSPRQGYSSTDTQYF.

This clonotype was detected many times. The chain uses TRBV20-1 and TRBJ1-5; D uncertain. This CDR3 region has 14 residues. In germline, CDR1 is DFQATT, CDR2 SNEGSKA (reference sequence). Trimming cost V 1 base and J 6 bases, with 13 bases left between them. The chain's CDR3 is CSARVSERRQPQHF. The CDR3 nucleotides read TGCAGTGCTAGAGTGTCAGAGAGACGTCAGCCCCAGCATTTT.

The V call is TRBV4-1, the J call TRBJ2-3; D gene unclear. Trimming pared 1 base from V and 0 bases from J, leaving 11 bases between. Germline V CDR1 and CDR2: MGHRA, YSYEKL. The CDR3 sequence is 16 residues long. The CDR3 here is CASSQVAGTSTDTQYF. CDR3 coding DNA: TGCGCCAGCAGCCAAGTTGCCGGAACCAGCACAGATACGCAGTATTTT.

This clonotype was seen many times. This chain connects TRBV7-9 to TRBJ2-7; 10 bases are a match to TRBD1. CDR1 SEHNR and CDR2 FQNEAQ come from the germline V gene (reference sequence). With 1 base clipped from V and 7 bases from J, the junction kept 13 bases outside the gene matches. The CDR3 runs 17 residues. The CDR3 nucleotides are TGTGCCAGCAGCTTAGAAAGTTTTTCCGGGACAGGGGAAGAGCAGTACTTC. It codes for CASSLESFSGTGEEQYF.

Note on this clonotype: A clone one base away is much larger, so this may be a read error. The J gene is TRBJ2-1, the V gene TRBV6-2 or TRBV6-3, with 10 bases identical to TRBD2. Matching the DNA end better, TRBJ2-7 makes the J call doubtful. Germline CDR1 reads MNHEY; CDR2 reads SVGEGT. This CDR3 has 16 amino acids. The CDR3 DNA sequence: TGTGCCAGCAGGGATCCTAGCGGGAGCTCCTACAATGAGCAGTACTTC. This sequence encodes CASRDPSGSSYNEQYF.

This clonotype has ten or more counts. The rearrangement links TRBV9 to TRBJ1-1; D gene unclear. V was clipped by 5 bases and J by 3 bases, with 8 bases between them. Germline CDR1 and CDR2: SGDLS and YYNGEE. There are 12 residues in the CDR3. For the CDR3, the DNA is TGTGCCAGCAGTGCCGCAGACACTGAAGCTTTCTTT. It translates to CASSAADTEAFF.

This clonotype was counted at least ten times. CDR3 sequence reads: CASTNTGQQGYEQYF. As DNA, the CDR3 is TGTGCCAGCACTAACACAGGGCAACAGGGTTACGAGCAGTACTTC. The V and J genes are TRBV27 and TRBJ2-7, with D perhaps matching TRBD1 (6 bases). The CDR3 sequence is 15 residues long. V was pared by 7 bases and J by 4 bases, with 20 bases between. The germline V gene has CDR1 MNHEY and CDR2 SMNVEV (reference sequence).

This chain links TRBV2 with TRBJ2-7, with D uncertain. CDR1 is SNHLY and CDR2 is FYNNEI in the germline V gene. The CDR3 extends over 14 amino acids. Trimming removed 5 bases at V and 4 bases at J, with 15 bases between. The CDR3 sequence is CASSLQAAVYEQYF. As DNA, the CDR3 is TGTGCCAGCAGTCTCCAGGCGGCAGTGTACGAGCAGTACTTC.

This clonotype occurred many times. The J gene is TRBJ1-1, the V gene TRBV3-1; no definite D call. Trimming took 4 bases from V and 1 from J, leaving 16 bases between them. Germline V lookup: CDR1 LGHDT, CDR2 YNNKEL (reference sequence). The CDR3 has 16 residues. The CDR3 protein is CASSPLFRDPNTEAFF. The CDR3 DNA follows: TGTGCCAGCAGCCCCCTTTTCCGGGATCCGAACACTGAAGCTTTCTTT. Complete variable domain (other parts from reference TRBV3-1 and TRBJ1-1): DTAVSQTPKYLVTQMGNDKSIKCEQNLGHDTMYWYKQDSKKFLKIMFSYNNKELIINETVPNRFSPKSPDKAHLNLHINSLELGDSAVYFCASSPLFRDPNTEAFFGQGTRLTVV.

This clonotype came up many times. The chain couples TRBV30 to TRBJ1-2; D perhaps matches TRBD1 (5 bases). The CDR3 sequence is 14 residues long. The V and J ends lost 6 bases and 6 bases respectively, with 20 bases between them. CDR1 is GTSNPN and CDR2 is SVGIG in the germline V gene (reference sequence). The CDR3 here is CACPGALYGNGYTF. CDR3 in DNA: TGTGCCTGCCCTGGGGCGCTTTACGGTAATGGCTACACCTTC.

This clonotype was recorded many times. The chain uses TRBV12-3 or TRBV12-4 and TRBJ2-7; 11 nucleotides match TRBD1. J was trimmed by 3 bases and V by 5 bases; bases with no gene match: 6. The CDR3 extends over 15 amino acids. The CDR3 sequence is CASSPGQGVIYEQYF. The CDR3 bases are TGTGCCAGCAGTCCGGGACAGGGGGTGATCTACGAGCAGTACTTC.

This clonotype came up many times. This sequence joins TRBV29-1 and TRBJ1-1; D is ambiguous. Germline assignment: CDR1 SQVTM and CDR2 ANQGSEA. The V and J ends lost 5 bases and 6 bases respectively, with 19 bases between them. The CDR3 totals 14 residues. The CDR3 loop is CSVLPATPFAEAFF. The DNA of the CDR3 is TGCAGCGTTCTTCCCGCGACGCCGTTCGCTGAAGCTTTCTTT.